Following are 23 T cell receptor beta chains from one sample sequenced in a study of blood T cell repertoires in COVID-19. Data came from immunoSEQ multiplex PCR; TCRdb stores just in-frame clones and leaves some out. Of around 480,000 clones in the sample, roughly 90% were seen once. Sequenced material: PBMCs or T cells enriched from blood (not recorded which). These receptor sequences come from a woman aged 18-29 years who had recovered from COVID-19.

The chain employs TRBV5-1 and TRBJ2-7, with 8 positions matching TRBD2. V trimming: 4 bases; J trimming: 2 bases; junction bases outside the gene matches: 5. The CDR3 length is 14 residues. The V gene's germline CDR1 is SGHRS and CDR2 YFSETQ. CDR3 loop: CASSPGGGPYEQYF. Written as DNA, the CDR3 is TGCGCCAGCAGCCCCGGGGGGGGACCCTACGAGCAGTACTTC.

The chain combines TRBV12-5 with TRBJ2-3; 13 positions agree with TRBD2. V gave up 7 bases and J gave up 4 bases; unmatched junction bases: 11. The CDR3 runs 17 residues. Germline V gene sequence: CDR1 LGHNT, CDR2 FRNRAP. This CDR3 reads CASVPGTSGAWADTQYF. DNA for the CDR3: TGTGCTAGTGTTCCTGGGACTAGCGGGGCCTGGGCAGATACGCAGTATTTT.

J is TRBJ2-1 and V is TRBV6-5, with a weak D call TRBD1 (5 bases). V was trimmed by 2 bases and J by 9 bases, leaving 17 bases between them. The length of the CDR3 is 15 residues. Looked up from germline, CDR1 is MNHEY and CDR2 is SVGAGI. The CDR3, as DNA: TGTGCCAGCAGTTACCCCGACAGTTCTTTCGGTGAGCAGTTCTTC. Encoded protein: CASSYPDSSFGEQFF.

J is TRBJ2-5 and V is TRBV24-1; possibly TRBD1 for D (6 bases). Germline CDR1 and CDR2: KGHDR and SFDVKD. Trimming removed 5 bases from V and 5 bases from J, with 20 bases in between. The CDR3 is 16 residues long. CDR3 bases: TGTGCCACCAGTGCATCTAGAGGGGGTGCGGAGGAGACCCAGTACTTC. Its protein product is CATSASRGGAEETQYF.

The chain links TRBV6-2 or TRBV6-3 to TRBJ2-3; 12 nucleotides align to TRBD2. This CDR3 is built from 16 residues. J was trimmed by 6 bases and V by 5 bases; bases with no gene match: 9. Per the germline V gene, CDR1 is MNHEY and CDR2 is SVGEGT. The CDR3: CASSLQLAGGADTQYF. CDR3 DNA: TGTGCCAGCAGTCTCCAACTAGCGGGGGGAGCCGATACGCAGTATTTT.

The chain combines TRBV2 with TRBJ2-1, with TRBD2 matching over 12 bases. J lost 7 bases, V lost 6 bases, and 4 bases had no gene match. Germline CDR1 SNHLY, CDR2 FYNNEI. The CDR3 contains 14 residues. The CDR3 region has the DNA TGTGCCAGCAGCCCTAGCGGGGGGGCTAATGAGCAGTTCTTC. Its translation is CASSPSGGANEQFF.

V gene TRBV6-5 combines with J gene TRBJ1-6, with TRBD1 matching over 10 bases. Germline lookup yields CDR1 MNHEY and CDR2 SVGAGI. This CDR3 is built from 15 residues. The junction had 8 bases not matched to a gene; V was cut back by 5 bases and J by 10 bases. The CDR3, as DNA: TGTGCCAGCAGTCGGACGGGACAGGGGAAGTCACCCCTCCACTTT. Protein product: CASSRTGQGKSPLHF.

The chain combines TRBV30 with TRBJ1-5; D is perhaps TRBD1 (6 bases). V was pared by 2 bases and J by 9 bases, with 11 bases between. Germline CDR1 GTSNPN, CDR2 SVGIG (reference sequence). The CDR3 sequence is 12 residues long. The CDR3 is CAWSPQGGPQHF. Written as DNA, the CDR3 is TGTGCCTGGAGTCCCCAAGGGGGGCCCCAGCATTTT.

The chain carries TRBV28 and TRBJ1-1; TRBD1 matches at 11 bases. Germline CDR1 and CDR2: MDHEN and SYDVKM. The CDR3 length is 15 residues. The ends lost 5 bases at V and 4 bases at J; junction bases unmatched: 6. CDR3 sequence reads: CASSEPGQGVTEAFF. The CDR3 DNA reads as TGTGCCAGCAGTGAACCGGGACAGGGGGTCACTGAAGCTTTCTTT.

The genes are TRBV11-2 and TRBJ2-5; TRBD2 matches at 8 bases. Losses at the gene ends were 6 bases for V and 4 bases for J; bases not matched to a gene: 7. The CDR3 consists of 14 residues. Germline V CDR1 and CDR2: SGHAT, FQNNGV. CDR3 nucleotides: TGTGCCAGCAGGTTGGGACTAGTGGTAGAGACCCAGTACTTC. Translation gives CASRLGLVVETQYF. Using reference TRBV11-2 and TRBJ2-5 for the parts outside the CDR3, the full variable domain is EAGVAQSPRYKIIEKRQSVAFWCNPISGHATLYWYQQILGQGPKLLIQFQNNGVVDDSQLPKDRFSAERLKGVDSTLKIQPAKLEDSAVYLCASRLGLVVETQYFGPGTRLLVL.

V usage is TRBV7-3 and J usage is TRBJ1-6; TRBD1 matches 7 bases. Germline CDR1 reads SGHTA; CDR2 reads FQGTGA. The CDR3 sequence is 15 residues long. J lost 7 bases, V lost 0 bases, and 3 bases had no gene match. The chain's CDR3 is CASSLTTTGNSPLHF. CDR3 in DNA: TGTGCCAGCAGCTTAACCACGACAGGGAATTCACCCCTCCACTTT.

V gene TRBV5-1 combines with J gene TRBJ1-2; D is unclear. This CDR3 has 12 residues. Between the trimmed V and J ends, which lost 0 bases and 8 bases, there was a span of 8 bases. The germline gives CDR1 SGHRS, CDR2 YFSETQ. CDR3 in DNA: TGCGCCAGCAGCTTGGACAGAGGGGGCTACACCTTC. Translated: CASSLDRGGYTF.

This sequence joins TRBV14 and TRBJ1-2, with 7 positions matching TRBD1. J lost 0 bases, V lost 4 bases, and 14 bases had no gene match. CDR3 length: 18 amino acids. Germline lookup yields CDR1 SGHDN and CDR2 FVKESK. CDR3: CASSLARYRDSPNYGYTF. CDR3 DNA: TGTGCCAGCAGCCTTGCTCGTTATCGGGACAGCCCTAACTATGGCTACACCTTC.

A remark on this clone: The identical CDR3 is also encoded by other nucleotide sequences in the sample. The chain combines TRBV5-1 with TRBJ2-5; TRBD1 might be the D (5 bases). The germline V gene encodes CDR1 SGHRS and CDR2 YFSETQ. The germline V and J ends were trimmed by 2 bases and 3 bases, with 8 bases remaining between them. This CDR3 is 13 amino acids long. CDR3 protein: CASSLQGEETQYF. The CDR3 nucleotides are TGCGCCAGCAGCTTACAAGGGGAAGAGACCCAGTACTTC.

With regard to this clone: The junction departs from the called germline gene at one end, perhaps through a read error. V is TRBV10-1 and J is TRBJ2-7; 9 positions agree with TRBD1. The CDR3 loop spans 16 amino acids. Per germline, CDR1 WNHNN and CDR2 SYGVQD (reference sequence). This CDR3 reads CASSESITGGSDEQYF. DNA for the CDR3: TGCGCCAGCAGTGAGTCGATAACAGGGGGCTCCGACGAGCAGTACTTC.

This chain uses TRBV5-1 with TRBJ1-6; 7 bases line up with TRBD1. V shed 3 bases and J 1 base; nucleotides not matched to a gene: 10. Germline V gives CDR1 SGHRS, CDR2 YFSETQ. The CDR3 length is 18 residues. The CDR3 nucleotides are TGCGCCAGCAGCTCGGTCCCTTCAGGGGGATCCTATAATTCACCCCTCCACTTT. It encodes CASSSVPSGGSYNSPLHF.

The gene calls are TRBV6-5 and TRBJ1-2, with 8 bases matching TRBD1. After removal of 6 bases from V and 5 bases from J, the junction contained 8 bases not matched to a gene. Per germline, CDR1 MNHEY and CDR2 SVGAGI. The CDR3 covers 14 residues. In nucleotides, the CDR3 is TGTGCCAGCAGACATATTGGACAGGGTTATGGCTACACCTTC. Protein sequence: CASRHIGQGYGYTF.

The V call is TRBV7-9, the J call TRBJ2-1, with D possibly being TRBD2 (6 bases). This CDR3 contains 18 residues. Trimming took off 5 bases at V and 1 base at J, with 21 bases between the two ends. Per the germline V gene, CDR1 is SEHNR and CDR2 is FQNEAQ (reference sequence). For the CDR3, the DNA is TGTGCCAGCAGCCCTACCCTGGGGGGAAGTAGTTCCTACAATGAGCAGTTCTTC. It codes for CASSPTLGGSSSYNEQFF.

The table lists this clone with a count of one. The V gene is TRBV19, the J gene TRBJ1-5; TRBD1 matches 9 bases. Looked up from germline, CDR1 is LNHDA and CDR2 is SQIVND (reference sequence). The ends lost 8 bases at V and 7 bases at J; junction bases unmatched: 6. The length of the CDR3 is 13 residues. CDR3 protein: CASWTGVDQPQHF. CDR3 in DNA: TGTGCCAGTTGGACAGGGGTTGACCAGCCCCAGCATTTT.

The V gene is TRBV6-5, the J gene TRBJ1-6; TRBD1 matches at 11 bases. In germline, CDR1 is MNHEY, CDR2 SVGAGI. The CDR3 covers 12 residues. The junction had 7 bases not matched to a gene; V was cut back by 6 bases and J by 18 bases. CDR3 loop: CASRNGQGAPHF. DNA of the CDR3: TGTGCCAGCAGAAACGGACAGGGGGCTCCCCACTTT.

The V call is TRBV27, the J call TRBJ1-5; D is possibly TRBD1 (6 bases). Germline V gene lookup returns CDR1 MNHEY and CDR2 SMNVEV (reference sequence). Trimming left V 0 bases short and J 6 bases short, with 9 bases between. The CDR3 consists of 14 residues. CDR3 residues: CASSLSIRGQPQHF. DNA for the CDR3: TGTGCCAGCAGTTTATCGATCAGGGGTCAGCCCCAGCATTTT.

The chain has TRBV7-9 and TRBJ1-1; 8 bases line up with TRBD1. The CDR3 is 17 amino acids. CDR1 is SEHNR and CDR2 is FQNEAQ in the germline V gene (reference sequence). V lost 3 bases to trimming and J lost 1 base; unmatched junction nucleotides: 10. CDR3 nucleotides: TGTGCCAGCAGCTTTCGGGGACAGGTGGGTGAGAACACTGAAGCTTTCTTT. Translating gives CASSFRGQVGENTEAFF. The full variable domain, with the rest looked up from reference TRBV7-9 and TRBJ1-1, is DTGVSQNPRHKITKRGQNVTFRCDPISEHNRLYWYRQTLGQGPEFLTYFQNEAQLEKSRLLSDRFSAERPKGSFSTLEIQRTEQGDSAMYLCASSFRGQVGENTEAFFGQGTRLTVV.

V is TRBV21-1 and J is TRBJ1-2. TRBV21-1 is an annotated pseudogene. The CDR3 sequence is 14 residues long. The CDR3 protein is CASSRGTGNYGYTF. DNA of the CDR3: TGTGCCAGCAGCCGCGGGACGGGCAACTATGGCTACACCTTC.